This T cell receptor (beta chain) was identified during a study of cytomegalovirus exposure and HLA in healthy donors. After removal of 0 bases from V and 1 base from J, the junction contained 4 bases not matched to a gene. CDR3 size: 16 residues. CDR1 and CDR2 from the germline V gene are SGHDT and YYEEEE. This table comes from immunoSEQ multiplex PCR, and its TCRdb copy is limited to in-frame clones, with some not included. The sample includes 250,000 to 350,000 clones, around 86% seen only once; the top ten take around 0.84%. The sample comprised PBMCs. The source of this sequence is a woman younger than 35 in good health and CMV-seronegative. The J gene is TRBJ1-2, the V gene TRBV5-6; 9 positions match TRBD1. The CDR3 loop is CASSLVQGAFNYGYTF. The CDR3 nucleotides read TGTGCCAGCAGCTTGGTACAGGGGGCCTTTAACTATGGCTACACCTTC.